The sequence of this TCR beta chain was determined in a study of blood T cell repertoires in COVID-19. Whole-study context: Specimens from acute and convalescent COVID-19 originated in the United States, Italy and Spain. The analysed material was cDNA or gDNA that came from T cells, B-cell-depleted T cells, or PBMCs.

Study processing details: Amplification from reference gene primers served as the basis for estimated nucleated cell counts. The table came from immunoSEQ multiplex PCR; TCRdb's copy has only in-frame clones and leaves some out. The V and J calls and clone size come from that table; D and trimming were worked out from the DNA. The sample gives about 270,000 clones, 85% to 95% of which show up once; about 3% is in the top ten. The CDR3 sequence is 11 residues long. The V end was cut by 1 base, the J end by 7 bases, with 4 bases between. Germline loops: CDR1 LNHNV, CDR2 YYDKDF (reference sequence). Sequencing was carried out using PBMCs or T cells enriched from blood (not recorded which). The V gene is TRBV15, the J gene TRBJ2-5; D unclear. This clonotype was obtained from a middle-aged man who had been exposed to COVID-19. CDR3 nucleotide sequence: TGTGCCACCAGCAGAGCGGGGACCCAGTACTTC. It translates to CATSRAGTQYF.